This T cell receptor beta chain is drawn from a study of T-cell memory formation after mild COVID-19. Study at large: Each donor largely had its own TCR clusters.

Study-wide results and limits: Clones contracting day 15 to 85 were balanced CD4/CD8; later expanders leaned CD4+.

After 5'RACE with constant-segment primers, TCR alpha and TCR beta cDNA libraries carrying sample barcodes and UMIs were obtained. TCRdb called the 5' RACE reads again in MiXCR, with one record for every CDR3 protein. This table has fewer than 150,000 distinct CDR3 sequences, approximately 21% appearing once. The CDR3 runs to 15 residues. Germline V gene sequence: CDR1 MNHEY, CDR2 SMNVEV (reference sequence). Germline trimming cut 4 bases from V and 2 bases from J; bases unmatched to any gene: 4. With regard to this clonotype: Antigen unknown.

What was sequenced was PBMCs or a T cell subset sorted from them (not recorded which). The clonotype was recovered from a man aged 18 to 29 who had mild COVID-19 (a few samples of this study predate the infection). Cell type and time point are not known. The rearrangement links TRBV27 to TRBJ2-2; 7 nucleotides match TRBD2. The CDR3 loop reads CASSSGGFNTGELFF. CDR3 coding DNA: TGTGCCAGCAGTTCGGGGGGTTTTAACACCGGGGAGCTGTTTTTT.